The sequence of this TCR beta chain was determined in a study of shared T cell receptors in the human thymus. Germline lookup yields CDR1 MDHEN and CDR2 SYDVKM. The CDR3 is 15 residues long. Trimming took 9 bases from V and 0 from J, leaving 16 bases between them. The assay was immunoSEQ multiplex PCR, and TCRdb's table has in-frame clones only and misses some. Of fewer than 700,000 clones listed, roughly 90% were seen once; the top ten hold approximately 0.01%. The same sample was also studied in work on human thymus T cells. Turning to that study: From resections taken during corrective heart surgery, the thymus tissue was obtained.

Sequenced input: thymocytes. The TCR comes from a boy younger than two with a congenital heart defect. The rearrangement joins TRBV28 to TRBJ2-3, with D unclear. The chain's CDR3 is CASNPWAGSTDTQYF. The DNA for the CDR3 is TGTGCCAGTAACCCTTGGGCCGGAAGCACAGATACGCAGTATTTT.